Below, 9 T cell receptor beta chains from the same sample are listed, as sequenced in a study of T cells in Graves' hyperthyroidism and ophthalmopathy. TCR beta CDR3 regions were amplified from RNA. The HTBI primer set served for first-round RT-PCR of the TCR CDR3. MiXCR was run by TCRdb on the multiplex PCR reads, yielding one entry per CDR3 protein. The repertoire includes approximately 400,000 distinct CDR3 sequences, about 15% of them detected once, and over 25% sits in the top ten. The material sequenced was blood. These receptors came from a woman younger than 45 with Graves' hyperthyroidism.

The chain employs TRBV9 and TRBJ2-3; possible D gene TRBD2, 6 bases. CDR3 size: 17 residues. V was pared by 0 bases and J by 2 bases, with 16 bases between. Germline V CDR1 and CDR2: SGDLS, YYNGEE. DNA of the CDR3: TGTGCCAGCAGCGTAGGAACTAGCAGAGCGAACACAGATACGCAGTATTTT. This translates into CASSVGTSRANTDTQYF.

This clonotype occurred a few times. Here the CDR3 DNA reads TGTGCCAGCAGTGAATTTGGGGATACGGGCTACGAGCAGTACTTC. The encoded protein is CASSEFGDTGYEQYF. The chain links TRBV25-1 to TRBJ2-7, with D hard to call. Looked up from germline, CDR1 is MGHDK and CDR2 is SYGVNS. The CDR3 extends over 15 amino acids. V was trimmed by 1 base and J by 3 bases, leaving 13 bases between them.

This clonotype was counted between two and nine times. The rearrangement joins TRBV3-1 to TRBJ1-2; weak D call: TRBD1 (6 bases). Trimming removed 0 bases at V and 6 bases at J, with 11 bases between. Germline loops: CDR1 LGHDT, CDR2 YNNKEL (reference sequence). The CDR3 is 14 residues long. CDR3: CASSQESRGDGYTF. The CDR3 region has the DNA TGTGCCAGCAGCCAAGAAAGCAGGGGAGATGGCTACACCTTC.

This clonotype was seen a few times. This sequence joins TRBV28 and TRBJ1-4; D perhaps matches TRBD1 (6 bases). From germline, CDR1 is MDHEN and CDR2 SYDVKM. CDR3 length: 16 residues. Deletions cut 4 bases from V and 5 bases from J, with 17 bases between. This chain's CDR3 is CASSSTGTIENEKLFF. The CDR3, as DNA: TGTGCCAGCAGTTCGACCGGGACAATCGAGAATGAAAAACTGTTTTTT.

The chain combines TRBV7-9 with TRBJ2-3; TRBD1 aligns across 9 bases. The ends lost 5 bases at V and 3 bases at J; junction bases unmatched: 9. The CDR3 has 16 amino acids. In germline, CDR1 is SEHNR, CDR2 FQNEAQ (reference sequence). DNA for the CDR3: TGTGCCAGCAGCCTCGGACAGGGGAAAGTGACAGATACGCAGTATTTT. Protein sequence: CASSLGQGKVTDTQYF.

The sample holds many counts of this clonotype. CDR3 nucleotide sequence: TGTGCCAGCAGTTATAACAGAGGTTACTATGGCTACACCTTC. Translated: CASSYNRGYYGYTF. V is TRBV27 and J is TRBJ1-2; D ambiguous. Deletions cut 4 bases from V and 3 bases from J, with 12 bases between. The CDR3 covers 14 residues. Per the germline V gene, CDR1 is MNHEY and CDR2 is SMNVEV (reference sequence).

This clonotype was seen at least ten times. The CDR3, as DNA: TGTGCCAGTAGTATATTCCAGGGGGCGTACGAGCAGTACTTC. Its translation: CASSIFQGAYEQYF. The V call is TRBV19, the J call TRBJ2-7; 8 bases line up with TRBD1. The V and J ends lost 2 bases and 4 bases, in that order; junction bases with no gene match: 4. Germline V gene sequence: CDR1 LNHDA, CDR2 SQIVND (reference sequence). The CDR3 totals 14 residues.

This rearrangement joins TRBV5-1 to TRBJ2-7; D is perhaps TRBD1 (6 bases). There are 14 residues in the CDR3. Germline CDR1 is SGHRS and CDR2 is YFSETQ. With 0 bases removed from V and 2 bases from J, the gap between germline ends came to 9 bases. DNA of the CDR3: TGCGCCAGCAGCTTGGTGGGGGCGCCCTACGAGCAGTACTTC. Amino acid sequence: CASSLVGAPYEQYF. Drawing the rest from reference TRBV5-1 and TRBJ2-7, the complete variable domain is KAGVTQTPRYLIKTRGQQVTLSCSPISGHRSVSWYQQTPGQGLQFLFEYFSETQRNKGNFPGRFSGRQFSNSRSEMNVSTLELGDSALYLCASSLVGAPYEQYFGPGTRLTVT.

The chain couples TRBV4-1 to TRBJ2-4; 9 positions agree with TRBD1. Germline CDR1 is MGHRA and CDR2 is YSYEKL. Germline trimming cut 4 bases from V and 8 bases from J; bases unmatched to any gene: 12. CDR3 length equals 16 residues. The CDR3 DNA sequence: TGCGCCAGCAGCCCTTACTTCGAGGGACAGGGCCACATTCAGTACTTC. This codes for CASSPYFEGQGHIQYF.